Following are 8 T cell receptor beta chains from one sample sequenced in a study of shared clonotypes between healthy human individuals. Clones were read by immunoSEQ multiplex PCR, and TCRdb kept only the in-frame ones, dropping some. The data contain some 1,900,000 clones, approximately 94% of them singletons. Naive CD8 populations comprised CD45RO-negative cells positively selected for CCR7, excluding terminally differentiated effector memory CD45RA+ cells. Source material: naive CD8+ T cells sorted from blood. These receptors originate from a man between 18 and 35 years old in good health.

The chain recombines TRBV29-1 with TRBJ2-3, with D perhaps assigned TRBD1 or TRBD2 (5 bases each). The CDR3 is 13 residues long. Germline CDR1 is SQVTM and CDR2 is ANQGSEA. Trimming took off 0 bases at V and 6 bases at J, with 10 bases between the two ends. DNA of the CDR3: TGCAGCGTTGAAGAGGGGGTACTGGATACGCAGTATTTT. It codes for CSVEEGVLDTQYF.

The chain is built from TRBV29-1 and TRBJ2-2, with no clear D. This CDR3 contains 11 residues. The V and J ends lost 8 bases and 5 bases respectively, with 9 bases between them. The germline V gene has CDR1 SQVTM and CDR2 ANQGSEA. The CDR3 DNA is TGCAGCCTTATATCAACCGGGGAGCTGTTTTTT. Its translation is CSLISTGELFF.

The rearrangement uses TRBV5-4 and TRBJ2-2; weak D call: TRBD1 (6 bases). Trimming removed 10 bases at V and 1 base at J, with 8 bases between. This CDR3 region has 12 residues. CDR1 SGHNT and CDR2 YYREEE come from the germline V gene (reference sequence). The CDR3 DNA reads TGTGCCCAAGGGGGGAACACCGGGGAGCTGTTTTTT. Protein product: CAQGGNTGELFF.

This clone was seen once. V and J are TRBV9 and TRBJ2-3, with D unclear. Trimming removed 4 bases at V and 4 bases at J, with 10 bases between. Germline V CDR1 and CDR2: SGDLS, YYNGEE. CDR3 length: 13 amino acids. In DNA form, the CDR3 reads TGTGCCAGCAGCCCCTCGGGTGCAGATACGCAGTATTTT. Its protein product is CASSPSGADTQYF. Full variable domain (remainder filled in from reference TRBV9 and TRBJ2-3): DSGVTQTPKHLITATGQRVTLRCSPRSGDLSVYWYQQSLDQGLQFLIQYYNGEERAKGNILERFSAQQFPDLHSELNLSSLELGDSALYFCASSPSGADTQYFGPGTRLTVL.

The chain is built from TRBV4-1 and TRBJ2-7, with TRBD1 matching over 8 bases. CDR3 size: 15 residues. The germline V gene has CDR1 MGHRA and CDR2 YSYEKL. The trim removed 0 bases at V and 3 bases at J, leaving 4 bases unmatched. This CDR3 is CASSQDSGGGYEQYF. As DNA, the CDR3 is TGCGCCAGCAGCCAAGATTCAGGGGGCGGCTACGAGCAGTACTTC.

The chain joins TRBV27 to TRBJ2-7, with D perhaps TRBD1 (6 bases). The V gene's germline CDR1 is MNHEY and CDR2 SMNVEV (reference sequence). The CDR3 loop spans 16 amino acids. V was shortened by 3 bases and J by 2 bases, with 17 bases between the two germline ends. The DNA for the CDR3 is TGTGCCAGCAGTTTTAGTACCGGGACAAATACCTACGAGCAGTACTTC. It translates to CASSFSTGTNTYEQYF.

V is TRBV29-1 and J is TRBJ2-1; D is unclear. Trimming shortened V by 7 bases and J by 4 bases, and 11 bases separated the two germline ends. The CDR3 covers 12 residues. The germline V gene encodes CDR1 SQVTM and CDR2 ANQGSEA. CDR3 amino acids: CSETSEYNEQFF. DNA of the CDR3: TGCAGCGAGACCAGCGAGTACAATGAGCAGTTCTTC.

The chain joins TRBV4-1 to TRBJ2-2; D call uncertain. This CDR3 spans 16 amino acids. Germline loops: CDR1 MGHRA, CDR2 YSYEKL. V was clipped by 4 bases and J by 3 bases, with 15 bases between them. CDR3 in DNA: TGCGCCAGCAGCCCCCTTACGGGTCCAGACACCGGGGAGCTGTTTTTT. Encoded protein: CASSPLTGPDTGELFF.